The 12 T cell receptor beta chains below were found in one sample sequenced in a study of blood T cell repertoires in COVID-19. The method was immunoSEQ multiplex PCR; TCRdb's version includes in-frame clones alone and lacks a portion of them. The table shows 20,000 to 30,000 clones, with 89% occurring only once. The sample comprised peripheral blood. The receptors come from a man between 65 and 79 years old with acute or convalescent COVID-19.

This chain uses TRBV21-1 with TRBJ1-1; the table assigns TRBD1, which was not confirmed against the DNA. TRBV21-1 has pseudogene status. The length of the CDR3 is 13 residues. In nucleotides, the CDR3 is TGTGCCCACCCCCGGGACAGGGGCACTGAAGCTTTCTTT. Amino acid sequence: CAHPRDRGTEAFF.

This chain uses TRBV20-1 with TRBJ1-4; D not certain. Germline assignment: CDR1 DFQATT and CDR2 SNEGSKA (reference sequence). The CDR3 has 14 residues. Trimming pared 3 bases from V and 6 bases from J, leaving 14 bases between. The CDR3 DNA follows: TGCAGTGCTAGTGCGGACCCCGGGGATGAAAAACTGTTTTTT. It codes for CSASADPGDEKLFF.

The CDR3 here is CASSIGTSGGVVYEQYF. Here the CDR3 DNA reads TGTGCCAGCAGCATCGGGACTAGCGGGGGGGTAGTTTACGAGCAGTACTTC. The chain has TRBV11-2 and TRBJ2-7; the match to TRBD2 covers 16 bases. Looked up from germline, CDR1 is SGHAT and CDR2 is FQNNGV. The CDR3 is made up of 17 amino acids. The V and J ends lost 5 bases and 4 bases, in that order; junction bases with no gene match: 8.

The chain couples TRBV3-1 (or the pseudogene TRBV3-2) to TRBJ1-6; D remains ambiguous. The CDR3 runs 14 residues. Germline values: CDR1 LGHDT, CDR2 YNNKEL (reference sequence). The V and J ends lost 6 bases and 7 bases respectively, with 13 bases between them. CDR3 sequence: CASRGKGGNSPLHF. Written as DNA, the CDR3 is TGTGCCAGCAGGGGAAAGGGCGGGAATTCACCCCTCCACTTT.

This chain links TRBV12-3 or TRBV12-4 with TRBJ1-2; D is ambiguous. Trimming took 1 base from V and 2 from J, leaving 5 bases between them. This CDR3 is built from 13 residues. The CDR3 spells CASSLDTNYGYTF. The CDR3 nucleotides read TGTGCCAGCAGTTTAGACACCAACTATGGCTACACCTTC.

The V call is TRBV5-1, the J call TRBJ2-3, with D hard to call. This CDR3 is 13 amino acids long. The germline V and J ends were trimmed by 3 bases and 0 bases, with 5 bases remaining between them. From germline, CDR1 is SGHRS and CDR2 YFSETQ. CDR3 residues: CASSSVSTDTQYF. The CDR3 DNA sequence: TGCGCCAGCAGCTCTGTAAGCACAGATACGCAGTATTTT.

The CDR3 DNA is TGTGCCAGCAGCCAGAGACAGGGGGCGTTGAACACTGAAGCTTTCTTT. Translating gives CASSQRQGALNTEAFF. The chain has TRBV7-6 and TRBJ1-1; 10 bases fit TRBD1. CDR1 SGHVS and CDR2 FNYEAQ come from the germline V gene. The CDR3 runs 16 residues. J was trimmed by 0 bases and V by 5 bases; bases with no gene match: 6.

The chain employs TRBV5-1 and TRBJ2-2, with a weak D call TRBD1 (6 bases). CDR1 is SGHRS and CDR2 is YFSETQ in the germline V gene. CDR3 size: 14 residues. Trimming left V 6 bases short and J 4 bases short, with 13 bases between. CDR3 coding DNA: TGCGCCAGCACCCGGACAGAGAGCACCGGGGAGCTGTTTTTT. It specifies CASTRTESTGELFF.

J is TRBJ1-1 and V is TRBV5-6; D is undetermined. Germline CDR1 reads SGHDT; CDR2 reads YYEEEE. The ends were cut back, 2 bases at V and 1 base at J, with 3 bases in the middle. The CDR3 is made up of 12 amino acids. As DNA, the CDR3 is TGTGCCAGCAGCTTCCGGAACACTGAAGCTTTCTTT. Its protein product is CASSFRNTEAFF.

The V call is TRBV28, the J call TRBJ2-4, with D possibly TRBD2 on 6 matching bases. V gave up 3 bases and J gave up 0 bases, with 12 bases separating them. The CDR3 has 16 residues. The germline CDR1 and CDR2 sequences are MDHEN and SYDVKM. The CDR3 sequence is CASSLGTGIAKNIQYF. The CDR3 DNA follows: TGTGCCAGCAGTTTGGGGACTGGGATAGCCAAAAACATTCAGTACTTC.

In its sample, this clone was seen a few times. V gene TRBV2 combines with J gene TRBJ2-7; 7 bases map to TRBD2. The CDR3 runs to 14 residues. The germline gives CDR1 SNHLY, CDR2 FYNNEI. V lost 3 bases, J lost 1 base, and 3 bases stayed unmatched. DNA for the CDR3: TGTGCCAGCAGTGAGCCACTAGCGTCCTACGAGCAGTACTTC. Residues: CASSEPLASYEQYF.

This chain joins TRBV5-1 and TRBJ2-7; TRBD2 is a possible D gene (6 bases). The CDR3 is made up of 14 amino acids. V shed 4 bases and J shed 3 bases, with 14 bases lying between them. Germline CDR1 reads SGHRS; CDR2 reads YFSETQ. CDR3 sequence: CASSPPGLLYEQYF. CDR3 in DNA: TGCGCCAGCAGCCCTCCGGGACTCCTCTACGAGCAGTACTTC.